Sequencing of this T cell receptor (beta chain) was carried out in a study of STAT5B mutations in CD4+ large granular lymphocyte leukemia. Turning to this clone: No antigen is known for it.

Repertoires were generated with immunoSEQ multiplex PCR, while TCRdb's copy carries only in-frame clones and drops some. The table lists about 25,000 clones, 80% to 85% of them singletons. Looked up from germline, CDR1 is SGHNT and CDR2 is YENEEA. V was clipped by 3 bases and J by 1 base, with 19 bases between them. This CDR3 contains 18 residues. Findings and limits, study-wide: No patients shared main leukemic clonotypes, though roughly 27% appeared at low frequency elsewhere. Without putative leukemic clones, patient CD4-sorted repertoires remained more clonal than healthy CD4+ repertoires.

Healthy controls were blood donor buffy coats. The chain has TRBV11-3 and TRBJ1-3; D call uncertain. This receptor was identified in a human donor in good health. Sequenced: CD4+ T cells from blood buffy coats. The CDR3 DNA is TGTGCCAGCAGCTTTACGTCGTTTACATTGGGTTCTGGAAACACCATATATTTT. It codes for CASSFTSFTLGSGNTIYF.